The text below deals with one T cell receptor beta chain. Repertoires were generated with immunoSEQ multiplex PCR, while TCRdb's copy carries only in-frame clones and drops some. The sample consists of tens of thousands of clones, 91% of them appearing once. V lost 8 bases and J lost 10, with 23 bases in between. Germline loops: CDR1 MDHEN, CDR2 SYDVKM. The length of the CDR3 is 15 residues. This record comes from a study of control samples from healthy donors and cancer patients. The rearrangement links TRBV28 to TRBJ1-4, with TRBD1 as a possible D gene (6 bases). The TCR originated in a man younger than 45 in good health. Sequenced input: blood. CDR3 residues: CASLRGGGGLRKLFF. The CDR3 DNA reads TGTGCCAGCCTCCGAGGGGGGGGCGGTTTAAGAAAACTGTTTTTT. Using reference TRBV28 and TRBJ1-4 for the parts outside the CDR3, the full variable domain is DVKVTQSSRYLVKRTGEKVFLECVQDMDHENMFWYRQDPGLGLRLIYFSYDVKMKEKGDIPEGYSVSREKKERFSLILESASTNQTSMYLCASLRGGGGLRKLFFGSGTQLSVL.